The T cell receptor beta chain described here comes from a study of breast tumors, draining lymph nodes, adjacent tissues. Study results and caveats: Tumor repertoires ranked between lymph nodes and nontumor tissue in diversity, with V and J gene preferences. Luminal-like breast cancer showed significantly higher tumor–nontumor repertoire similarity than basal-like. Most tumor T cells seemingly derive from lymph node, then expand in tumor. Data only fit, rather than demonstrated, lymph node origin of most tumor T cells.

There are many counts of this clonotype. Its antigen remains unknown. TCRdb re-analysed the multiplex PCR reads in MiXCR, keeping a single row per CDR3 protein. In the table there are around 170,000 distinct CDR3 sequences, approximately 30% of which are singletons. The CDR3 is made up of 16 amino acids. In germline, CDR1 is SNHLY, CDR2 FYNNEI. The junction had 11 bases not matched to a gene; V was cut back by 5 bases and J by 6 bases. Samples came from axillary lymph nodes draining the breast cancer. Input material: axillary lymph node tissue. The TCR was taken from a female donor with breast cancer. Some clones in this sample may be carry-over from other donors' samples. The V and J genes are TRBV2 and TRBJ1-5, with TRBD1 matching 9 bases. CDR3 DNA sequence: TGTGCCAGCAGTTTTATGACAGGGGGAAGAGGTCAGCCCCAGCATTTT. This gives the protein CASSFMTGGRGQPQHF.